The 5 T cell receptor beta chains below come from one sample, sequenced in a study of blood T cells in healthy people across ages. Through a sample-barcoded 5' primer and a J-beta primer mix, a second PCR was run for roughly 6 to 11 cycles. TCRdb processed the 5' RACE reads anew with MiXCR; each CDR3 protein has one entry. The sample has some 1.8 million distinct CDR3 sequences, approximately 40% seen once. The sample consisted of blood. The source of these receptors is a human donor in good health.

This sequence joins TRBV14 and TRBJ1-1; D gene unclear. V was shortened by 0 bases and J by 9 bases, with 11 bases between the two germline ends. Germline V gene lookup returns CDR1 SGHDN and CDR2 FVKESK. The CDR3 covers 13 residues. The CDR3 region has the DNA TGTGCCAGCAGCCAAGAGGAACACCTCAAAGCTTTCTTT. As protein: CASSQEEHLKAFF.

This clonotype was observed a few times. The chain links TRBV2 to TRBJ1-5, with D perhaps TRBD1 (6 bases). CDR1 is SNHLY and CDR2 is FYNNEI in the germline V gene. Deletions cut 6 bases from V and 4 bases from J, with 16 bases between. The CDR3 totals 15 residues. The CDR3 sequence: CASRSQGEWNQPQHF. The DNA of the CDR3 is TGTGCCAGCAGGTCACAGGGAGAATGGAATCAGCCCCAGCATTTT.

The chain couples TRBV7-9 to TRBJ2-3; D not resolved. This CDR3 has 15 amino acids. CDR1 and CDR2 from the germline V gene are SEHNR and FQNEAQ (reference sequence). V gave up 0 bases and J gave up 6 bases, with 13 bases separating them. The DNA of the CDR3 is TGTGCCAGCAGCTTAGCGCCTTCCAATGTGGATACGCAGTATTTT. Translation gives CASSLAPSNVDTQYF.

This clonotype was seen a few times. V and J are TRBV5-1 and TRBJ2-3; 12 positions match TRBD2. The CDR3 sequence is 17 residues long. The J segment lost 3 bases and the V segment lost 0 bases, leaving 5 bases of the junction unmatched. Germline lookup yields CDR1 SGHRS and CDR2 YFSETQ. As DNA, the CDR3 is TGCGCCAGCAGCTTGGAGCTAGCGGGGGGGAGTACAGATACGCAGTATTTT. It is translated as CASSLELAGGSTDTQYF.

The V call is TRBV4-3, the J call TRBJ2-7, with TRBD2 matching 7 bases. The CDR3 consists of 14 residues. From germline, CDR1 is LGHNA and CDR2 YSLEER. V trimming: 1 base; J trimming: 3 bases; junction bases outside the gene matches: 3. This chain's CDR3 is CASSQGLADYEQYF. The CDR3 nucleotides read TGCGCCAGCAGCCAAGGCCTAGCGGACTACGAGCAGTACTTC.